These 18 T cell receptor beta chains originate from one sample sequenced in a study of beta chain features in type 1 diabetes. Reverse transcribing all isolated RNA meant expressed TCRB transcripts were sequenced. Clones were read by immunoSEQ multiplex PCR, and TCRdb kept only the in-frame ones, dropping some. The data contain around 500,000 clones, about 10% of them singletons. Sequencing was carried out using naive CD4+ T cells from blood. Source of these receptors: a woman in her late teens or twenties in good health.

The rearrangement links TRBV29-1 to TRBJ2-4; maybe TRBD1 (5 bases). V lost 6 bases, J lost 0 bases, and 12 bases lay in between. CDR3 length equals 14 residues. Germline CDR1 reads SQVTM; CDR2 reads ANQGSEA. The CDR3 loop reads CSVGDSRAKNIQYF. As DNA, the CDR3 is TGCAGCGTAGGTGACAGCCGAGCCAAAAACATTCAGTACTTC.

This clone occurred a few times. V usage is TRBV10-3 and J usage is TRBJ2-5; D might be TRBD2 (6 bases). Between the trimmed V and J ends, which lost 0 bases and 4 bases, there was a span of 15 bases. This CDR3 spans 16 amino acids. Germline V gene lookup returns CDR1 ENHRY and CDR2 SYGVKD. CDR3 in amino acids: CAISESLGPGGETQYF. CDR3 sequence (DNA): TGTGCCATCAGTGAGTCATTGGGACCCGGGGGAGAGACCCAGTACTTC.

J is TRBJ2-7 and V is TRBV5-1; D gene ambiguous. The CDR3 contains 16 residues. Germline V gene lookup returns CDR1 SGHRS and CDR2 YFSETQ. V shed 0 bases and J shed 0 bases, with 13 bases lying between them. CDR3 nucleotides: TGCGCCAGCAGCTTGGGACCCCAGCGTCTCTCCTACGAGCAGTACTTC. Translation gives CASSLGPQRLSYEQYF. Full variable domain (outside the CDR3, taken from reference TRBV5-1 and TRBJ2-7): KAGVTQTPRYLIKTRGQQVTLSCSPISGHRSVSWYQQTPGQGLQFLFEYFSETQRNKGNFPGRFSGRQFSNSRSEMNVSTLELGDSALYLCASSLGPQRLSYEQYFGPGTRLTVT.

The chain couples TRBV10-2 to TRBJ2-7; D perhaps matches TRBD2 (6 bases). V was pared by 1 base and J by 3 bases, with 16 bases between. The germline CDR1 and CDR2 sequences are WSHSY and SAAADI. The CDR3 covers 16 residues. The CDR3 DNA is TGCGCCAGCAGTGAGTTCCCCATAGCGCGGGACTACGAGCAGTACTTC. Its protein is CASSEFPIARDYEQYF.

This chain uses TRBV7-2 with TRBJ2-7, with D unclear. The CDR3 extends over 13 amino acids. Per germline, CDR1 SGHTA and CDR2 FQGNSA. V gave up 3 bases and J gave up 3 bases, with 9 bases separating them. CDR3 residues: CASSLGGGYEQYV. CDR3 sequence (DNA): TGTGCCAGCAGCTTGGGTGGCGGCTACGAGCAGTACGTC.

The chain combines TRBV4-3 with TRBJ2-1; the D gene is possibly TRBD1 (7 bases). V lost 0 bases and J 10 bases, leaving 13 bases between the germline ends. The CDR3 length is 14 residues. Looked up from germline, CDR1 is LGHNA and CDR2 is YSLEER. CDR3 sequence reads: CASSQDGGGWEQFF. The CDR3 nucleotides read TGCGCCAGCAGCCAAGATGGAGGGGGCTGGGAGCAGTTCTTC.

This clone has only a few counts. The chain links TRBV9 to TRBJ1-2; D uncertain. CDR3 length: 15 amino acids. CDR1 is SGDLS, CDR2 YYNGEE, per germline. V shed 4 bases and J shed 6 bases, with 19 bases lying between them. The CDR3 is CASSPGPGSMDGYTF. The DNA of the CDR3 is TGTGCCAGCAGCCCGGGCCCTGGCTCTATGGATGGCTACACCTTC.

This clone has only a few counts. V is TRBV13 and J is TRBJ1-2; D perhaps matches TRBD1 (6 bases). V dropped 0 bases and J dropped 0 bases, with 8 bases sitting between them. Germline V gene data show CDR1 as PRHDT and CDR2 as FYEKMQ (reference sequence). The CDR3 has 15 residues. Here the CDR3 DNA reads TGTGCCAGCAGCTTAGGCGGACAGTCTAACTATGGCTACACCTTC. Encoded protein: CASSLGGQSNYGYTF.

The V gene is TRBV23-1, the J gene TRBJ1-2; unclear D gene. TRBV23-1 is assigned to the ORF class and has an uncertain function. V was trimmed by 2 bases and J by 0 bases, leaving 7 bases between them. The CDR3 length is 14 residues. In DNA form, the CDR3 reads TGCGCCAGCAGTCAAGAGGTAGCTAACTATGGCTACACCTTC. This gives the protein CASSQEVANYGYTF.

About this clone itself: At one of its ends the junction is not consistent with the germline gene, which may arise from a read error. The rearrangement uses TRBV7-2 and TRBJ2-7; TRBD2 matches 7 bases. Germline CDR1 and CDR2: SGHTA and FQGNSA. CDR3 length: 15 residues. CDR3 bases: TGTGCCAACAGCCCCCCGGGACTACTCTCTAGCGAGCAGTACTTC. This encodes CANSPPGLLSSEQYF.

The chain combines TRBV11-1 with TRBJ2-1; possible D gene TRBD1, 6 bases. This CDR3 has 13 residues. V gave up 3 bases and J gave up 8 bases, with 11 bases separating them. The germline V gene encodes CDR1 SGHAT and CDR2 FQDESV (reference sequence). CDR3 bases: TGTGCCAGCAGCTTGAGGGGGTTCGATGAGCAGTTCTTC. Translated: CASSLRGFDEQFF.

The chain is built from TRBV7-7 and TRBJ2-5; 8 positions match TRBD2. With V trimmed by 5 bases and J by 4 bases, 9 bases remained unmatched. This CDR3 has 15 residues. CDR1 SSHAT and CDR2 FNYEAQ come from the germline V gene (reference sequence). The CDR3 loop is CASSQGLEGGETQYF. Here the CDR3 DNA reads TGTGCCAGCAGCCAGGGACTAGAGGGCGGAGAGACCCAGTACTTC.

J is TRBJ2-7 and V is TRBV2; D is unclear. Germline V lookup: CDR1 SNHLY, CDR2 FYNNEI. V was pared by 6 bases and J by 2 bases, with 8 bases between. This CDR3 contains 12 residues. The DNA of the CDR3 is TGTGCCAGCAGCGGGTACGCCTACGAGCAGTACTTC. The encoded protein is CASSGYAYEQYF.

V gene TRBV19 combines with J gene TRBJ2-1; D gene ambiguous. The V end was cut by 7 bases, the J end by 6 bases, with 16 bases between. Germline assignment: CDR1 LNHDA and CDR2 SQIVND (reference sequence). The CDR3 extends over 14 amino acids. CDR3 sequence: CASNHRLGRNEQFF. DNA for the CDR3: TGTGCCAGTAATCACCGCCTAGGACGCAATGAGCAGTTCTTC.

The genes are TRBV29-1 and TRBJ2-3, with D tentatively TRBD1 (6 bases). This CDR3 is built from 14 residues. Germline V gene data show CDR1 as SQVTM and CDR2 as ANQGSEA. V lost 4 bases and J lost 4, with 15 bases in between. DNA for the CDR3: TGCAGCGTTGCCTGCGACAGGAATTCAGATACGCAGTATTTT. Its protein product is CSVACDRNSDTQYF.

The rearrangement joins TRBV7-9 to TRBJ1-4, with D possibly matching TRBD1 (5 bases). CDR1 is SEHNR, CDR2 FQNEAQ, per germline (reference sequence). V lost 5 bases and J lost 4, with 8 bases in between. The length of the CDR3 is 13 residues. Here the CDR3 reads CASSRQLNEKLFF. The CDR3 DNA reads as TGTGCCAGCAGCCGACAGCTTAATGAAAAACTGTTTTTT.

On this clone: An end of the junction does not agree with germline; a read error may underlie this. In the same sample, other DNA sequences code for this CDR3. J is TRBJ1-1 and V is TRBV25-1, with TRBD1 matching over 7 bases. The CDR3 is 14 residues long. Germline lookup yields CDR1 MGHDK and CDR2 SYGVNS. CDR3 in amino acids: CASSLQGRGREAFF. The CDR3 region has the DNA TGTGCCAGCAGCCTACAGGGGCGAGGTAGGGAAGCCTTCTTT.

J is TRBJ2-3 and V is TRBV5-1; no clear D. The CDR3 sequence is 13 residues long. Germline-derived CDR1 and CDR2 are SGHRS and YFSETQ. V lost 4 bases and J lost 11, with 17 bases in between. CDR3 bases: TGCGCCAGCAGCGACCCTTATGACCCTGAGCAGTATTTT. Protein: CASSDPYDPEQYF.